This TCR beta chain was profiled in a study of T cell responses to AZD1222 COVID-19 vaccine. Overall study context: Investigators merged groups given second doses at roughly 4 or roughly 12 weeks. Study-level results: Regions left unmutated in variants are reportedly the target of nearly half of spike-specific TCRs. Samples come after the peak T cell response, not at day 14.

V shed 4 bases and J shed 3 bases, with 15 bases lying between them. This CDR3 region has 15 residues. CDR1 is SNHLY and CDR2 is FYNNEI in the germline V gene. Sequencing used immunoSEQ multiplex PCR; TCRdb keeps in-frame clones, though not all of them. The sample has 100,000 to 150,000 clones, around 87% seen once. Details on this clone: Its antigen remains unidentified.

The rearrangement uses TRBV2 and TRBJ1-1; possibly TRBD1 for D (5 bases). The input for sequencing was peripheral blood, taken on day 0 of AZD1222 vaccination. The clonotype comes from an adult in good health. This CDR3 is CASSALGGTDTEAFF. CDR3 bases: TGTGCCAGCAGTGCACTCGGGGGTACGGACACTGAAGCTTTCTTT.